A selection of T cell receptor beta chains follows, all from one sample in a study of T cells in Graves' hyperthyroidism and ophthalmopathy. TCRdb redid the calling of the multiplex PCR reads with MiXCR, one entry per CDR3 protein. The sample carries about 480,000 distinct CDR3 sequences, about 20% recorded once. The sample taken for sequencing was blood. The receptors here all came from a woman aged 70 to 79 with Graves' ophthalmopathy. CDR3s include the opening cysteine and the closing phenylalanine or tryptophan. The order of the fields is D gene, V gene, CDR3 protein. A D gene is named only where the DNA matches it firmly.

.,TRBV7-2,CASSYHQEPYEQYF
.,TRBV15,CATSRGEVGNTIYF
.,TRBV2,CASSEAGAGNTEAFF
TRBD2,TRBV2,CASRQVLADLNEQFF
TRBD1,TRBV2,CASRTGGTGVTEAFF
TRBD1,TRBV6-1,CASIPSSGAGGNTEAFF
.,TRBV2,CASSDRVNTEAFF
TRBD2,TRBV14,CASSQDSGSGSARSYNEQFF
.,TRBV7-9,CASSLDTLSYEQYF
.,TRBV30,CAWRRGDTEAFF
.,TRBV9,CASSRTGVGELFF
TRBD1,TRBV19,CASSIGGQGTYEQYF
TRBD2,TRBV20-1,CSAPRLSPGLGGNEQFF
TRBD2,TRBV19,CASSKATSGRGRETQYF
.,TRBV30,CAWCMAGATDTQYF
TRBD1,TRBV7-2,CASSYRGSGELFF
.,TRBV6-1,CASYLGRSYEQYF
.,TRBV12-3/TRBV12-4,CASSPRGVTQYF
TRBD1,TRBV28,CASSLLRGQGDNEQFF
.,TRBV5-1,CASSTQPGPINYGYTF
.,TRBV29-1,CSVDGRERGTGELFF
TRBD2,TRBV9,CASSVGVAGGETQYF